The 2 T cell receptor beta chains listed next were all sequenced from one sample in a study of OX40 agonist ivuxolimab in advanced cancers. The method was immunoSEQ multiplex PCR; TCRdb's version includes in-frame clones alone and lacks a portion of them. The repertoire holds some 70,000 clones, with under 95% as singletons. The material sequenced was CD4+ or CD8+ T cells sorted from blood, taken in a trial of the OX40 agonist ivuxolimab. All receptors derive from an adult with an advanced solid tumor such as melanoma, head and neck, liver or kidney cancer.

Only one count was recorded for this clone. CDR3 loop: CASSPRTGGREKLFF. The CDR3 DNA reads TGCGCCAGCAGCCCCCGGACAGGGGGGCGCGAAAAACTGTTTTTT. V and J are TRBV5-1 and TRBJ1-4; the match to TRBD1 covers 10 bases. CDR3 length: 15 residues. The germline V gene has CDR1 SGHRS and CDR2 YFSETQ. With 4 bases clipped from V and 8 bases from J, the junction kept 8 bases outside the gene matches.

This chain links TRBV15 with TRBJ2-2, with 15 bases lining up with TRBD2. Looked up from germline, CDR1 is LNHNV and CDR2 is YYDKDF (reference sequence). The CDR3 extends over 19 amino acids. J gave up 2 bases and V 5 bases, and 9 bases lay outside the gene matches. CDR3 in amino acids: CATSVTGTSGGSNTGELFF. The CDR3 DNA follows: TGTGCCACCAGCGTAACCGGGACTAGCGGGGGGAGCAACACCGGGGAGCTGTTTTTT.